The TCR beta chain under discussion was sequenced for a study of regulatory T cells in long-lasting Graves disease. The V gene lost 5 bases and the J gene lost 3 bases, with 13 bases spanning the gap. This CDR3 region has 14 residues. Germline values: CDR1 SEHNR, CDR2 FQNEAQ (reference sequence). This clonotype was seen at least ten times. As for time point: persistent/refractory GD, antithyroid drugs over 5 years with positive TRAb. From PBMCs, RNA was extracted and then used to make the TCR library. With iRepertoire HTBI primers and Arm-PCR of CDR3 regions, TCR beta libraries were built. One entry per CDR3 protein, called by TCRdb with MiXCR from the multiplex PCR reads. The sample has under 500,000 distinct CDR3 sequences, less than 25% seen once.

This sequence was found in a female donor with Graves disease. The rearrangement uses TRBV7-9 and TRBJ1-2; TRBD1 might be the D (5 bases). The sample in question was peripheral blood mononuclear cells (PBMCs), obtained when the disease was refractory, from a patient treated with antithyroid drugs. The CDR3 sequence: CASSVGAPHYGYTF. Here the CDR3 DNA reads TGTGCCAGCAGCGTAGGGGCTCCCCACTATGGCTACACCTTC.